These 9 T cell receptor beta chains were all obtained from the same sample, sequenced in a study of shared clonotypes between healthy human individuals. The table came from immunoSEQ multiplex PCR; TCRdb's copy has only in-frame clones and leaves some out. The repertoire includes approximately 1.5 million clones, around 98% of them detected once, and about 0.45% sits in the top ten. Source material: naive CD4+ T cells sorted from blood. Subset denoted: CD45RA+ positively selected. The receptors were gathered from a man aged 25-40 years in good health.

The chain is built from TRBV29-1 and TRBJ2-5; TRBD1 matches at 8 bases. J lost 4 bases, V lost 7 bases, and 5 bases had no gene match. The CDR3 contains 12 residues. Germline V gene sequence: CDR1 SQVTM, CDR2 ANQGSEA. CDR3 in amino acids: CSGGQGRETQYF. In DNA form, the CDR3 reads TGCAGCGGTGGACAGGGACGAGAGACCCAGTACTTC.

V and J are TRBV5-6 and TRBJ2-4; D gene uncertain. Germline CDR1 SGHDT, CDR2 YYEEEE. Trimming took off 5 bases at V and 2 bases at J, with 20 bases between the two ends. This CDR3 spans 17 amino acids. The CDR3 DNA reads TGTGCCAGCAGTTCCCGCTGGTGGGGTGGCACCAAAAACATTCAGTACTTC. Translation gives CASSSRWWGGTKNIQYF. The full variable domain, rest sourced from reference TRBV5-6 and TRBJ2-4, is DAGVTQSPTHLIKTRGQQVTLRCSPKSGHDTVSWYQQALGQGPQFIFQYYEEEERQRGNFPDRFSGHQFPNYSSELNVNALLLGDSALYLCASSSRWWGGTKNIQYFGAGTRLSVL.

This rearrangement joins TRBV7-9 to TRBJ2-1; D is perhaps TRBD2 (6 bases). Trimming stripped 5 bases from V and 0 bases from J, with 23 bases between. Germline CDR1 and CDR2: SEHNR and FQNEAQ (reference sequence). This CDR3 has 19 amino acids. The DNA for the CDR3 is TGTGCCAGCAGCCCCGACGCCTGGTATGGGGGGAGCTCCTACAATGAGCAGTTCTTC. Encoded protein: CASSPDAWYGGSSYNEQFF.

The chain is built from TRBV11-2 and TRBJ1-4; no firm D call. The CDR3 loop spans 13 amino acids. Trimming left V 5 bases short and J 7 bases short, with 11 bases between. Germline lookup yields CDR1 SGHAT and CDR2 FQNNGV. The CDR3: CASSRGVSEKLFF. CDR3 coding DNA: TGTGCCAGCAGCCGGGGTGTCAGTGAAAAACTGTTTTTT. Filled out from reference TRBV11-2 and TRBJ1-4, the complete variable domain reads EAGVAQSPRYKIIEKRQSVAFWCNPISGHATLYWYQQILGQGPKLLIQFQNNGVVDDSQLPKDRFSAERLKGVDSTLKIQPAKLEDSAVYLCASSRGVSEKLFFGSGTQLSVL.

The V gene is TRBV19, the J gene TRBJ1-4, with unresolved D. In germline, CDR1 is LNHDA, CDR2 SQIVND (reference sequence). This CDR3 has 15 amino acids. V was cut by 5 bases and J by 7 bases, with 17 bases left in between. The CDR3 here is CASSPRRVIGEKLFF. The CDR3 nucleotides read TGTGCCAGTAGTCCCCGTAGGGTGATTGGTGAAAAACTGTTTTTT.

The chain is built from TRBV10-1 and TRBJ2-7; D is unclear. The V end lost 0 bases, the J end lost 2 bases, and 5 bases lay between the germline ends. The germline gives CDR1 WNHNN, CDR2 SYGVQD (reference sequence). The CDR3 covers 13 residues. In nucleotides, the CDR3 is TGCGCCAGCAGTGAGTCCCTTACCTACGAGCAGTACTTC. Its translation is CASSESLTYEQYF.

The chain is built from TRBV5-4 and TRBJ1-2; D is possibly TRBD1 (5 bases). In germline, CDR1 is SGHNT, CDR2 YYREEE (reference sequence). The V and J ends lost 1 base and 2 bases respectively, with 9 bases between them. The CDR3 extends over 14 amino acids. CDR3 DNA: TGTGCCAGCAGCTTGCGAGGGACGAACTATGGCTACACCTTC. Protein sequence: CASSLRGTNYGYTF.

The sample holds one count of this clone. Within the sample, other DNA sequences also encode this same CDR3. This chain links TRBV28 with TRBJ2-3; 10 bases map to TRBD1. CDR1 is MDHEN, CDR2 SYDVKM, per germline. V dropped 6 bases and J dropped 1; count of bases not matched to a gene: 4. The CDR3 consists of 15 residues. The CDR3 DNA reads TGTGCCAGCAGCCCTGGGACAGGGGGCACAGATACGCAGTATTTT. This translates into CASSPGTGGTDTQYF.

The chain is built from TRBV7-9 and TRBJ1-5, with no clear D. The CDR3 spans 15 residues. Per the germline V gene, CDR1 is SEHNR and CDR2 is FQNEAQ (reference sequence). V gave up 1 base and J gave up 0 bases, with 7 bases separating them. The CDR3 reads CASSLGRNSNQPQHF. DNA of the CDR3: TGTGCCAGCAGCTTAGGACGGAATAGCAATCAGCCCCAGCATTTT.